These 10 T cell receptor beta chains originate from one sample sequenced in a study of T cells in pancreatic ductal adenocarcinoma. No neoadjuvant therapy was given to the selected pancreatic ductal adenocarcinoma patients before their surgery. The assay was immunoSEQ multiplex PCR, and TCRdb's table has in-frame clones only and misses some. Of over 85,000 clones in the sample, roughly 96% were seen once. Sequencing was done on a sample of PBMCs. Receptors originate from a human donor with pancreatic ductal adenocarcinoma.

The chain employs TRBV30 and TRBJ2-5; maybe TRBD1 (6 bases). The V end was cut by 8 bases, the J end by 4 bases, with 17 bases between. Germline V gene sequence: CDR1 GTSNPN, CDR2 SVGIG (reference sequence). This CDR3 comprises 13 residues. The chain's CDR3 is CAGLGGRGETQYF. The CDR3 DNA is TGTGCCGGTTTAGGGGGTAGAGGAGAGACCCAGTACTTC. Looking up the rest from reference TRBV30 and TRBJ2-5 gives the full variable domain: SQTIHQWPATLVQPVGSPLSLECTVEGTSNPNLYWYRQAAGRGLQLLFYSVGIGQISSEVPQNLSASRPQDRQFILSSKKLLLSDSGFYLCAGLGGRGETQYFGPGTRLLVL.

This clone was seen a single time. This chain uses TRBV18 with TRBJ1-5; perhaps TRBD1 as D (5 bases). The germline V gene has CDR1 KGHSH and CDR2 LQKENI. The CDR3 spans 18 residues. Trimming shortened V by 5 bases and J by 4 bases, and 24 bases separated the two germline ends. The CDR3 loop is CASSSERGASVGNQPQHF. The CDR3 nucleotides are TGTGCCAGCTCATCCGAGCGGGGCGCTTCAGTGGGGAATCAGCCCCAGCATTTT.

The V and J genes are TRBV6-1 and TRBJ1-1, with unresolved D. With 1 base removed from V and 3 bases from J, the gap between germline ends came to 9 bases. CDR3 length: 14 residues. From germline, CDR1 is MNHNS and CDR2 SASEGT. The CDR3 nucleotides are TGTGCCAGCAGTGAAGTAGCCCGACACACTGAAGCTTTCTTT. Its translation is CASSEVARHTEAFF.

The rearrangement joins TRBV5-4 to TRBJ1-4, with D uncertain. Trimming took 1 base from V and 2 from J, leaving 6 bases between them. Germline V lookup: CDR1 SGHNT, CDR2 YYREEE (reference sequence). The CDR3 runs 14 residues. In nucleotides, the CDR3 is TGTGCCAGCAGCTTGATCGGGACTAATGAAAAACTGTTTTTT. Translation gives CASSLIGTNEKLFF.

The chain has TRBV25-1 and TRBJ2-7; D perhaps matches TRBD1 (5 bases). The CDR3 covers 16 residues. The V and J ends lost 3 bases and 2 bases respectively, with 17 bases between them. Germline values: CDR1 MGHDK, CDR2 SYGVNS. CDR3 residues: CASSDPSAGNTYEQYF. The CDR3, as DNA: TGTGCCAGCAGTGATCCCTCGGCAGGGAATACCTACGAGCAGTACTTC.

The CDR3 here is CASNVSGRRDEQFF. DNA of the CDR3: TGCGCCAGCAATGTTAGCGGGAGGAGGGATGAGCAGTTCTTC. The chain has TRBV5-1 and TRBJ2-1; TRBD2 aligns across 10 bases. The ends lost 6 bases at V and 8 bases at J; junction bases unmatched: 8. Germline CDR1 and CDR2: SGHRS and YFSETQ. CDR3 length: 14 residues.

This clone occurred once. V and J are TRBV28 and TRBJ2-5; 7 nucleotides line up with TRBD1. Germline V gene lookup returns CDR1 MDHEN and CDR2 SYDVKM. The V segment lost 8 bases and the J segment 7 bases; nucleotides outside the gene matches: 13. This CDR3 contains 14 residues. CDR3 nucleotides: TGTGCCAGCTTCCGGACAGGCGCGTCAGGGACCCAGTACTTC. Translated: CASFRTGASGTQYF.

The chain links TRBV28 to TRBJ1-1, with 7 bases that match TRBD1. V trimming: 7 bases; J trimming: 4 bases; junction bases outside the gene matches: 12. The CDR3 sequence is 15 residues long. Germline V CDR1 and CDR2: MDHEN, SYDVKM. CDR3 sequence reads: CASTTGAALGTEAFF. In DNA, the CDR3 is TGTGCCAGCACCACAGGGGCCGCGTTGGGCACTGAAGCTTTCTTT.

CDR3 region: CASSLLPTNTEAFF. The CDR3 DNA is TGTGCCAGCAGCTTATTACCAACAAACACTGAAGCTTTCTTT. The chain couples TRBV7-2 to TRBJ1-1, with no clear D. Germline CDR1 and CDR2: SGHTA and FQGNSA. V was pared by 2 bases and J by 2 bases, with 9 bases between. The CDR3 is 14 amino acids.

The rearrangement joins TRBV29-1 to TRBJ1-2; possible D gene TRBD1, 6 bases. Germline CDR1 is SQVTM and CDR2 is ANQGSEA. V was pared by 4 bases and J by 4 bases, with 13 bases between. CDR3 size: 13 residues. Here the CDR3 reads CSVVWQGSYGYTF. CDR3 nucleotides: TGCAGCGTTGTTTGGCAGGGGAGCTATGGCTACACCTTC.